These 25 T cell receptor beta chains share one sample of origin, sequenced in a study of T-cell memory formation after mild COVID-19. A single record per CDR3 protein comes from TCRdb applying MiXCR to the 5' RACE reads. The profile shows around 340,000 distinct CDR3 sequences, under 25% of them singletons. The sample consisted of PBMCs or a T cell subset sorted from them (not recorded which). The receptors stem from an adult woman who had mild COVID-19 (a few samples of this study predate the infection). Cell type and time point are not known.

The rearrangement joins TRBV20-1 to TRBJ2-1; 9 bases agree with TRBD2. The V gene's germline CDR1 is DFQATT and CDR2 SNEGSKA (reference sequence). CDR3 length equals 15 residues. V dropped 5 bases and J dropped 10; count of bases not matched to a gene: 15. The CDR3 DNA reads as TGCAGTGCTGGACTAGCGCCTTTCATTGGGGAAGAGCAGTTCTTC. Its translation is CSAGLAPFIGEEQFF.

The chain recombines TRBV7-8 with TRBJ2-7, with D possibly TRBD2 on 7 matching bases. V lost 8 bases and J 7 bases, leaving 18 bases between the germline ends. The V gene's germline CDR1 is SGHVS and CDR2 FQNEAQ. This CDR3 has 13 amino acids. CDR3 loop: CASSGGPLWEQYF. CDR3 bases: TGTGCCAGCTCGGGGGGCCCACTATGGGAGCAGTACTTC.

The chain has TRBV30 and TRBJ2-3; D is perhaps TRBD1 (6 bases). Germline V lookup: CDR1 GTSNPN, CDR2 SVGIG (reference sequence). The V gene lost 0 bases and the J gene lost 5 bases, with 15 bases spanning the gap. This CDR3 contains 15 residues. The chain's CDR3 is CAWSVPSRGKDTQYF. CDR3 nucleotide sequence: TGTGCCTGGAGTGTACCCAGCAGGGGAAAAGATACGCAGTATTTT.

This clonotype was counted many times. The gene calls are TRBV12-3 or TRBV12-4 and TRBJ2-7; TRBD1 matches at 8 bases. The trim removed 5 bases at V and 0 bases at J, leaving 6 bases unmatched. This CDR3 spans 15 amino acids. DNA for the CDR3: TGTGCCAGCAGTCCCCGACAGGGGAGCTCCTACGAGCAGTACTTC. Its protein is CASSPRQGSSYEQYF.

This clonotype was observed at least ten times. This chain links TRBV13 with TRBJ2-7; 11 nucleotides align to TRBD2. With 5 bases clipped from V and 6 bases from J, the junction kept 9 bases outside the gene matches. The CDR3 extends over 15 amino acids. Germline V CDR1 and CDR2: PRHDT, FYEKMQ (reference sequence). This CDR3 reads CASSHLAGGSPEQYF. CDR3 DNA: TGTGCCAGCAGCCACCTAGCGGGAGGCTCCCCCGAGCAGTACTTC. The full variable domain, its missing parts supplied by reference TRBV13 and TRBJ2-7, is AAGVIQSPRHLIKEKRETATLKCYPIPRHDTVYWYQQGPGQDPQFLISFYEKMQSDKGSIPDRFSAQQFSDYHSELNMSSLELGDSALYFCASSHLAGGSPEQYFGPGTRLTVT.

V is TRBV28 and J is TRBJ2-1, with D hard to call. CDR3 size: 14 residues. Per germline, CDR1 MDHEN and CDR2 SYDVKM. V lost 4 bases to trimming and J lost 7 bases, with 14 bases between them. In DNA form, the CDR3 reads TGTGCCAGCAGTTCTCCAACGGTTGGAAATGAGCAGTTCTTC. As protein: CASSSPTVGNEQFF.

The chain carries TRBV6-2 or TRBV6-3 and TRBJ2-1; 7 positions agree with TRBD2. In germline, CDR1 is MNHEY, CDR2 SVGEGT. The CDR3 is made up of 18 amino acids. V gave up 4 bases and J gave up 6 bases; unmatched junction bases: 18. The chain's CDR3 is CASSSRGSGFLGGNEQFF. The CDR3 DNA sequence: TGTGCCAGCAGTTCCCGGGGTAGCGGGTTCTTGGGAGGCAATGAGCAGTTCTTC.

As DNA, the CDR3 is TGTGCCAGCAGCGCCGGTTACTCTTTCGTCCGGGACAGCGAGTTAGGGGAGCAGTTCTTC. Its translation is CASSAGYSFVRDSELGEQFF. The gene calls are TRBV11-3 and TRBJ2-1; TRBD1 matches at 7 bases. Germline lookup yields CDR1 SGHNT and CDR2 YENEEA. The V segment lost 5 bases and the J segment 10 bases; nucleotides outside the gene matches: 29. This CDR3 region has 20 residues. Full variable domain (outside the CDR3, taken from reference TRBV11-3 and TRBJ2-1): EAGVVQSPRYKIIEKKQPVAFWCNPISGHNTLYWYLQNLGQGPELLIRYENEEAVDDSQLPKDRFSAERLKGVDSTLKIQPAELGDSAVYLCASSAGYSFVRDSELGEQFFGPGTRLTVL.

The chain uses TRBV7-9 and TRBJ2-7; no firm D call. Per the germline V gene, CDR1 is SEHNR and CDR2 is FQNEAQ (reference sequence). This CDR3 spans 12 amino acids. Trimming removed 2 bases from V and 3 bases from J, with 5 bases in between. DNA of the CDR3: TGTGCCAGCAGCTTACCTGACTACGAGCAGTACTTC. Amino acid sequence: CASSLPDYEQYF.

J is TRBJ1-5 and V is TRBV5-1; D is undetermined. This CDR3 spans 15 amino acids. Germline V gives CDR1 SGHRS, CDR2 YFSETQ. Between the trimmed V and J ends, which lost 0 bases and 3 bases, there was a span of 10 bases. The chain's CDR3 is CASSLEAGFNQPQHF. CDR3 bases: TGCGCCAGCAGCTTGGAGGCAGGCTTCAATCAGCCCCAGCATTTT. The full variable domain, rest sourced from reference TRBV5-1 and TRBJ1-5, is KAGVTQTPRYLIKTRGQQVTLSCSPISGHRSVSWYQQTPGQGLQFLFEYFSETQRNKGNFPGRFSGRQFSNSRSEMNVSTLELGDSALYLCASSLEAGFNQPQHFGDGTRLSIL.

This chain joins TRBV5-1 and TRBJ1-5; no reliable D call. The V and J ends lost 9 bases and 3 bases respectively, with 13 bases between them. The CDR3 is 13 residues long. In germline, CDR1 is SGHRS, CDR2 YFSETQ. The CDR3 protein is CAKLDGSNQPQHF. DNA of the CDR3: TGCGCCAAATTAGACGGATCCAATCAGCCCCAGCATTTT. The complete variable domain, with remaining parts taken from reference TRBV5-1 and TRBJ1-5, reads KAGVTQTPRYLIKTRGQQVTLSCSPISGHRSVSWYQQTPGQGLQFLFEYFSETQRNKGNFPGRFSGRQFSNSRSEMNVSTLELGDSALYLCAKLDGSNQPQHFGDGTRLSIL.

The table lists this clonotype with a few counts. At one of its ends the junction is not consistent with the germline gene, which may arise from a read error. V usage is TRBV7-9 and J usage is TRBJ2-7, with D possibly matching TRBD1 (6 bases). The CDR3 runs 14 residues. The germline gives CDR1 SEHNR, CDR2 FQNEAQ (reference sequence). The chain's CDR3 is CASSLTGPSYGQYF. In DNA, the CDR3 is TGTGCCAGCAGCCTGACAGGCCCTTCGTACGGGCAGTACTTC. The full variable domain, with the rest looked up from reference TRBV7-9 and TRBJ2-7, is DTGVSQNPRHKITKRGQNVTFRCDPISEHNRLYWYRQTLGQGPEFLTYFQNEAQLEKSRLLSDRFSAERPKGSFSTLEIQRTEQGDSAMYLCASSLTGPSYGQYFGPGTRLTVT.

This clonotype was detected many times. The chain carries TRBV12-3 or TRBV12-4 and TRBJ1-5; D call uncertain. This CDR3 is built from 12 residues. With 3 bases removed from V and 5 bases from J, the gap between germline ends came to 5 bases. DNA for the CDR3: TGTGCCAGCAGTTTTCGGTATCAGCCCCAGCATTTT. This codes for CASSFRYQPQHF.

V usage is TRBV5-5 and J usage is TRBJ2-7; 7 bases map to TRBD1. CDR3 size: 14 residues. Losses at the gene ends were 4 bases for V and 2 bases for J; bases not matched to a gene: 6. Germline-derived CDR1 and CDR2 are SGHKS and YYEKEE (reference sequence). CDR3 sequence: CASSTDRIPYEQYF. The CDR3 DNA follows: TGTGCCAGCAGCACGGACAGGATTCCCTACGAGCAGTACTTC.

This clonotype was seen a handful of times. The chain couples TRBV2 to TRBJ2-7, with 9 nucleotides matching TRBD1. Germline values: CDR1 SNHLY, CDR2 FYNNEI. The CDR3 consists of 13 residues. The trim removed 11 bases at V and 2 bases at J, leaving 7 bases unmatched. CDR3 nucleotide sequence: TGTGCCGCACAGGACAGGGGAACCTACGAGCAGTACTTC. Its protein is CAAQDRGTYEQYF. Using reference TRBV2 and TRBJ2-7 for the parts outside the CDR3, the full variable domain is EPEVTQTPSHQVTQMGQEVILRCVPISNHLYFYWYRQILGQKVEFLVSFYNNEISEKSEIFDDQFSVERPDGSNFTLKIRSTKLEDSAMYFCAAQDRGTYEQYFGPGTRLTVT.

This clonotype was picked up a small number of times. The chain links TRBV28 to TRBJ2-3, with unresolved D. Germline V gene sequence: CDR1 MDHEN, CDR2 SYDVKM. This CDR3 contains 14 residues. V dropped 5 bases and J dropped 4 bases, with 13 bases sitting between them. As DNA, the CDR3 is TGTGCCAGCAGTCCCATGGCGACCGCAGATACGCAGTATTTT. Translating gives CASSPMATADTQYF.

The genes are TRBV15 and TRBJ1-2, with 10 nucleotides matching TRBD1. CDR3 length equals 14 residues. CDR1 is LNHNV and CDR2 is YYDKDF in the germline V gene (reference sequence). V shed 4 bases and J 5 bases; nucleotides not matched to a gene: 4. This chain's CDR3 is CATSKGQGFYGYTF. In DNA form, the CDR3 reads TGTGCCACCAGCAAGGGACAGGGGTTTTATGGCTACACCTTC. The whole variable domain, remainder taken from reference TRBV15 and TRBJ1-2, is DAMVIQNPRYQVTQFGKPVTLSCSQTLNHNVMYWYQQKSSQAPKLLFHYYDKDFNNEADTPDNFQSRRPNTSFCFLDIRSPGLGDTAMYLCATSKGQGFYGYTFGSGTRLTVV.

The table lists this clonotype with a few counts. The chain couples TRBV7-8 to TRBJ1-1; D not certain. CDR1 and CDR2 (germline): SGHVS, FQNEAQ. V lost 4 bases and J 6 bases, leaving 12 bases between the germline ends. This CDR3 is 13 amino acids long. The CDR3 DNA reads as TGTGCCAGCAGCTCATCGGGAGGGTCTGAAGCTTTCTTT. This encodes CASSSSGGSEAFF.

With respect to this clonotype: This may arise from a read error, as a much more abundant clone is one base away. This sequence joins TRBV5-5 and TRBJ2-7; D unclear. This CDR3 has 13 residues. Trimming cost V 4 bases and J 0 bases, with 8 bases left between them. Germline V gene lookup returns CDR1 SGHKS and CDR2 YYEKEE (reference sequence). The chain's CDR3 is CASSPRTSYEQYF. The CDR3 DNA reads TGTGCCAGCAGCCCCAGGACCTCCTACGAGCAGTACTTC.

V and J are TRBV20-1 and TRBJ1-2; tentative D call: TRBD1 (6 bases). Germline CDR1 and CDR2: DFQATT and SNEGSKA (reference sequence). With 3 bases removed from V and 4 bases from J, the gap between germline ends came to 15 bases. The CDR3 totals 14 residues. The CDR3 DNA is TGCAGTGCTAGCCCGGGACAATTATCCTATGGCTACACCTTC. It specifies CSASPGQLSYGYTF.

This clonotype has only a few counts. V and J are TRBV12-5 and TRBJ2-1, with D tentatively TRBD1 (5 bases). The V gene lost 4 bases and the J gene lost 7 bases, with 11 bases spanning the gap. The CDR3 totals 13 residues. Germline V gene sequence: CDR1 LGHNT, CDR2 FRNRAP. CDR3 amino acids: CASGSGINNEQFF. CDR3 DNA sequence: TGTGCTAGTGGTTCAGGGATAAATAATGAGCAGTTCTTC.

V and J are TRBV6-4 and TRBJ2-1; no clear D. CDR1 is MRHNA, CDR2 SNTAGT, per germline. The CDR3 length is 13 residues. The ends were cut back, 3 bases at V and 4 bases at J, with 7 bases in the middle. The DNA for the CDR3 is TGTGCCAGCAGTGAATCCGTATACAATGAGCAGTTCTTC. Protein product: CASSESVYNEQFF.

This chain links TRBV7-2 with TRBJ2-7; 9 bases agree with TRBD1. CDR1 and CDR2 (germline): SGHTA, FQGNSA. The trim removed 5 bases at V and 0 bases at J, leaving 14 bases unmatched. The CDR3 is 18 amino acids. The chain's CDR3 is CASSIQGAAPPFSYEQYF. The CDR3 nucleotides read TGTGCCAGCAGCATACAGGGGGCTGCTCCTCCATTCTCCTACGAGCAGTACTTC.

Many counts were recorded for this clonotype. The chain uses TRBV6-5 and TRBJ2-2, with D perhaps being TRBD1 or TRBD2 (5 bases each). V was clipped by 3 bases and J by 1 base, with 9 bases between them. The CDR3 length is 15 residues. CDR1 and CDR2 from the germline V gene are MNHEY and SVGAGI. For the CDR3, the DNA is TGTGCCAGCAGTTATGGGGGTGGGAACACCGGGGAGCTGTTTTTT. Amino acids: CASSYGGGNTGELFF.

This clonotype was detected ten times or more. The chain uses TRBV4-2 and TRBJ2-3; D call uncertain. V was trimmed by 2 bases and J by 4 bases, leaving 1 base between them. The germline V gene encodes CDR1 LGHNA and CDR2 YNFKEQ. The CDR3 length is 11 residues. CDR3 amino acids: CASSQSDTQYF. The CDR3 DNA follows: TGTGCCAGCAGCCAATCAGATACGCAGTATTTT.